Presented here are 3 T cell receptor beta chains from one specimen sequenced in a study of CD8 T cells in ankylosing spondylitis. TCRdb reprocessed the 5' RACE reads via MiXCR and lists one record per CDR3 protein. This sample has under 300,000 distinct CDR3 sequences, with over 9.5% found just once. The sequenced sample was blood, either unsorted or a sorted T cell fraction (not recorded which). Receptors were obtained from a male donor with ankylosing spondylitis or in good health (not recorded which).

This clonotype was recorded at least ten times. The CDR3: CASSLNGGDDEQYF. Here the CDR3 DNA reads TGCGCCAGCAGCTTGAACGGGGGGGACGACGAGCAGTACTTC. The chain is built from TRBV5-1 and TRBJ2-7; 8 bases agree with TRBD2. Germline CDR1 is SGHRS and CDR2 is YFSETQ. With V trimmed by 1 base and J by 5 bases, 5 bases remained unmatched. There are 14 residues in the CDR3.

The chain recombines TRBV6-5 with TRBJ2-2; D remains ambiguous. Deletions cut 8 bases from V and 6 bases from J, with 13 bases between. This CDR3 is built from 13 residues. The germline CDR1 and CDR2 sequences are MNHEY and SVGAGI. The CDR3 sequence is CASLSRGSGELFF. CDR3 in DNA: TGTGCCAGCCTTTCTAGAGGTTCCGGGGAGCTGTTTTTT.

A note on this clonotype: A single base separates this from a much larger clone, so it may be a read error. The J gene is TRBJ2-5, the V gene TRBV7-7; a weak D match, TRBD2 (5 bases). Germline CDR1 is SSHAT and CDR2 is FNYEAQ (reference sequence). The CDR3 totals 13 residues. The germline V and J ends were trimmed by 5 bases and 3 bases, with 10 bases remaining between them. CDR3 protein: CASSSKREETQYF. The CDR3 DNA reads as TGTGCCAGCAGCAGCAAGAGGGAAGAGACCCAGTACTTC.